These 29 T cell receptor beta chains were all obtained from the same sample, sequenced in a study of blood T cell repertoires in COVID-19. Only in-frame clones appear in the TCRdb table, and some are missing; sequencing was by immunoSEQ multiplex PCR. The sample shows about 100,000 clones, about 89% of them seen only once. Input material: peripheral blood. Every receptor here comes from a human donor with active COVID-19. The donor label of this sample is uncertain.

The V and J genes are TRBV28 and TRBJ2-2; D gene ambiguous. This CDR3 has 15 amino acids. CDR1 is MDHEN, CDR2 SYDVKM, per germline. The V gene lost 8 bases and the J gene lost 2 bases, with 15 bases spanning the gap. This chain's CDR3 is CASSAARLNTGELFF. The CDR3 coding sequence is TGTGCCAGCTCGGCGGCCAGACTTAACACCGGGGAGCTGTTTTTT.

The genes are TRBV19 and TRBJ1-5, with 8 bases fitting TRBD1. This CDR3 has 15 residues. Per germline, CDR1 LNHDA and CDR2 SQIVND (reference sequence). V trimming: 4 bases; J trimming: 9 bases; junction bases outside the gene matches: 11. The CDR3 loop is CASSTGGQGRGPQHF. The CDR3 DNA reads TGTGCCAGTAGTACCGGAGGACAGGGCCGCGGGCCCCAGCATTTT.

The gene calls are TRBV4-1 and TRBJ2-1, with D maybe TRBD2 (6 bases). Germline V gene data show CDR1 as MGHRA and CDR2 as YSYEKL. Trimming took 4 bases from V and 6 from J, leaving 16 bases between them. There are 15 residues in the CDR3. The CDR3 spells CASSPYGGSLNEQFF. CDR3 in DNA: TGCGCCAGCAGCCCGTACGGGGGATCCCTCAATGAGCAGTTCTTC.

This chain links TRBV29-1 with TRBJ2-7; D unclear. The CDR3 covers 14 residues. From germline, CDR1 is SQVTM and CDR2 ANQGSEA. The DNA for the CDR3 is TGCAGTTTCTCGTTTGACTCGTCTCCCTTCGAGCAGTACTTC. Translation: CSFSFDSSPFEQYF.

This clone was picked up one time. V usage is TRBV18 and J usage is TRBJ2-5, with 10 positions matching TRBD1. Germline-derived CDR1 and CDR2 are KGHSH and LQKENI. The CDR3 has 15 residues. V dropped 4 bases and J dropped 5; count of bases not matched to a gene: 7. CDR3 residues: CASSLGTGVTETQYF. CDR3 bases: TGTGCCAGCTCACTAGGGACAGGGGTTACGGAGACCCAGTACTTC.

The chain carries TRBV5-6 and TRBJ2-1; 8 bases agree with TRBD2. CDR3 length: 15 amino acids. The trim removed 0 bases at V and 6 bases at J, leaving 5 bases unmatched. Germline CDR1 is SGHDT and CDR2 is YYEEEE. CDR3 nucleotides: TGTGCCAGCAGCTTGGCCGGGGGGGCGGTCAATGAGCAGTTCTTC. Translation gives CASSLAGGAVNEQFF.

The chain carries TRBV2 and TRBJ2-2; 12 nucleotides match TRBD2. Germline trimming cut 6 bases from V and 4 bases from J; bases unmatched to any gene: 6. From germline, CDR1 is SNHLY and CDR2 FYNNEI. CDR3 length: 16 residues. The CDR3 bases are TGTGCCAGCAGGGAACTAGCGGGGGGTTCCACCGGGGAGCTGTTTTTT. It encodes CASRELAGGSTGELFF.

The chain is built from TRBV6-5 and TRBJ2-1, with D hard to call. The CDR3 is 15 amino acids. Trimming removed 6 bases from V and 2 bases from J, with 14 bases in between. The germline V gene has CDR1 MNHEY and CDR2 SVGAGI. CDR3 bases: TGTGCCAGCAGCCGCTCACTCCTAACCTACAATGAGCAGTTCTTC. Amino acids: CASSRSLLTYNEQFF.

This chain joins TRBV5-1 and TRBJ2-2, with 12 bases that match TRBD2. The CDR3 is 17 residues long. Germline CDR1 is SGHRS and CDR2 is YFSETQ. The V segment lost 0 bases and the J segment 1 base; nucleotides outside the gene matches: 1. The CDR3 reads CASSLGLAGENTGELFF. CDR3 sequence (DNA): TGCGCCAGCAGCTTGGGACTAGCGGGAGAGAACACCGGGGAGCTGTTTTTT.

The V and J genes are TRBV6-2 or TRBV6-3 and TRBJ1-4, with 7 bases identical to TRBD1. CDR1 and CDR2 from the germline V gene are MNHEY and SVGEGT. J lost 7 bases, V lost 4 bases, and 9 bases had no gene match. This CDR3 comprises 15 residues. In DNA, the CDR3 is TGTGCCAGCAGTTTCGGGACAGTTGCAACTGAAAAACTGTTTTTT. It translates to CASSFGTVATEKLFF.

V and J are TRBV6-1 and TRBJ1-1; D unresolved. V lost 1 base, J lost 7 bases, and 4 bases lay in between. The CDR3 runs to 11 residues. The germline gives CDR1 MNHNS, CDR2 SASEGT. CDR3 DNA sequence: TGTGCCAGCAGTGAAGGTCTTGAAGCTTTCTTT. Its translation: CASSEGLEAFF.

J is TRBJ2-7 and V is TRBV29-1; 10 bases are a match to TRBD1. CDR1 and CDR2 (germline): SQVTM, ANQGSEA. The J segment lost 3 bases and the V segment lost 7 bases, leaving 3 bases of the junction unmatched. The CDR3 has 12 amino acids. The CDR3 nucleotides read TGCAGCGCTGGACAGGGGGTCTACGAGCAGTACTTC. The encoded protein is CSAGQGVYEQYF.

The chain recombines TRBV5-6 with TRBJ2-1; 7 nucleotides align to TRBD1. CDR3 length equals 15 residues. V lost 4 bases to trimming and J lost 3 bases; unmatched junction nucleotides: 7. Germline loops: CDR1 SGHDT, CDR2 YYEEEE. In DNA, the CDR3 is TGTGCCAGCAGCCGTACAGGGGAAGGCTACAATGAGCAGTTCTTC. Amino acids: CASSRTGEGYNEQFF.

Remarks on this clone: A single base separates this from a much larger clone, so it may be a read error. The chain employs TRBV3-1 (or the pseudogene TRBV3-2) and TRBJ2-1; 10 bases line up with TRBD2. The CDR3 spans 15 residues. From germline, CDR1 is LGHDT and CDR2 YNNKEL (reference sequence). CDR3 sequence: CAGSQVVAGGSEQFF. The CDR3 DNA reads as TGTGCCGGCAGCCAAGTTGTAGCGGGGGGAAGTGAGCAGTTCTTC.

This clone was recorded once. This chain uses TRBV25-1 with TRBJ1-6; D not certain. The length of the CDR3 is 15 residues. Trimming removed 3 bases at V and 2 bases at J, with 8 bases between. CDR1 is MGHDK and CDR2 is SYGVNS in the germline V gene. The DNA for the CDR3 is TGTGCCAGCAGTGATTCCCTACCCTATAATTCACCCCTCCACTTT. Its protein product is CASSDSLPYNSPLHF.

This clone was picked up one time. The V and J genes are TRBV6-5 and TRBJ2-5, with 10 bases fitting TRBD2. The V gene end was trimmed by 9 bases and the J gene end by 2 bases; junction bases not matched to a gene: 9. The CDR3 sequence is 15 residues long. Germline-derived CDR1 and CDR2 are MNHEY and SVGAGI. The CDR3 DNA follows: TGTGCCAGTGATCGTAGCGGGGGGTCTCAAGAGACCCAGTACTTC. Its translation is CASDRSGGSQETQYF.

CDR3 region: CATSDRPQGAGSGANVLTF. The CDR3 DNA reads TGTGCCACCAGTGACCGACCACAGGGGGCTGGCTCTGGGGCCAACGTCCTGACTTTC. V gene TRBV24-1 combines with J gene TRBJ2-6; 9 bases match TRBD1. The CDR3 is 19 residues long. The junction had 9 bases not matched to a gene; V was cut back by 4 bases and J by 0 bases. CDR1 KGHDR and CDR2 SFDVKD come from the germline V gene.

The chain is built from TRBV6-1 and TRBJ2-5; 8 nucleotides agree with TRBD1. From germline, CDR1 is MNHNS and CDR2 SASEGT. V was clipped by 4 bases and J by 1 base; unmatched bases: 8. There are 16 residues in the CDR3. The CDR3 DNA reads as TGTGCCAGCAGTGCCGGACAGGGCCTGTTCCAAGAGACCCAGTACTTC. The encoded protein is CASSAGQGLFQETQYF.

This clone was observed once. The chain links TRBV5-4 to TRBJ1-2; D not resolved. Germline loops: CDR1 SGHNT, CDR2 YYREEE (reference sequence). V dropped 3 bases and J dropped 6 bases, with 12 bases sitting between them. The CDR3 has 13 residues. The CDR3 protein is CASSSLAGNGYTF. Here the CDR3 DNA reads TGTGCCAGCAGCTCCTTGGCGGGGAATGGCTACACCTTC. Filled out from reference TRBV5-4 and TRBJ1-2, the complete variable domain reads ETGVTQSPTHLIKTRGQQVTLRCSSQSGHNTVSWYQQALGQGPQFIFQYYREEENGRGNFPPRFSGLQFPNYSSELNVNALELDDSALYLCASSSLAGNGYTFGSGTRLTVV.

The CDR3 region has the DNA TGTGCCAGCAGCCCATATAACCCCGACCAGGTGATCCAAGAGACCCAGTACTTC. Amino acids: CASSPYNPDQVIQETQYF. The chain combines TRBV7-9 with TRBJ2-5; D ambiguous. The CDR3 runs 18 residues. Germline-derived CDR1 and CDR2 are SEHNR and FQNEAQ (reference sequence). V lost 5 bases and J 1 base, leaving 23 bases between the germline ends.

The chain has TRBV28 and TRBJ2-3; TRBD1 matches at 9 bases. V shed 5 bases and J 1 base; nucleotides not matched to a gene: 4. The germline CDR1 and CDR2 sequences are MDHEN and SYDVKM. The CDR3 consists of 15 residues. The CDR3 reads CASSATGGGTDTQYF. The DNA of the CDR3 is TGTGCCAGCAGTGCGACAGGGGGAGGCACAGATACGCAGTATTTT.

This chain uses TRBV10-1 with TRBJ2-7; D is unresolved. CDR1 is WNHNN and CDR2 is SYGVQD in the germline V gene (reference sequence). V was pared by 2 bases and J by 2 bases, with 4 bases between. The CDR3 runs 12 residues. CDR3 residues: CASSEATYEQYF. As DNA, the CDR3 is TGCGCCAGCAGTGAGGCTACCTACGAGCAGTACTTC.

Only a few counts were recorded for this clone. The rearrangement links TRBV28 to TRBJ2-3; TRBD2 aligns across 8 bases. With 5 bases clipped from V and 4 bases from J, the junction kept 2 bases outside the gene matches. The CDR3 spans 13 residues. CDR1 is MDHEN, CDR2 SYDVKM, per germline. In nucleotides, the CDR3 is TGTGCCAGCAGTAAAGCGGGGGCAGATACGCAGTATTTT. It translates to CASSKAGADTQYF.

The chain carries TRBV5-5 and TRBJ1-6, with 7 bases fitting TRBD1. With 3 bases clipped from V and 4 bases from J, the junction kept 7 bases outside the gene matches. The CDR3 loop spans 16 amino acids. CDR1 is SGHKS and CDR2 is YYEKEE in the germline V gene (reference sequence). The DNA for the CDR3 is TGTGCCAGCAGCTCCTACAGGGGCCTTTATAATTCACCCCTCCACTTT. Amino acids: CASSSYRGLYNSPLHF. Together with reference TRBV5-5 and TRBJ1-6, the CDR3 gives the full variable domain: DAGVTQSPTHLIKTRGQQVTLRCSPISGHKSVSWYQQVLGQGPQFIFQYYEKEERGRGNFPDRFSARQFPNYSSELNVNALLLGDSALYLCASSSYRGLYNSPLHFGNGTRLTVT.

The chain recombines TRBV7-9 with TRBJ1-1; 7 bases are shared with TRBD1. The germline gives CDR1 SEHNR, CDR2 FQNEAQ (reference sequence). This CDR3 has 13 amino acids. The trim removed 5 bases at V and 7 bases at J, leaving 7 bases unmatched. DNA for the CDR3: TGTGCCAGCAGCCCTAGGGACAGCGATGAAGCTTTCTTT. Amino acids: CASSPRDSDEAFF.

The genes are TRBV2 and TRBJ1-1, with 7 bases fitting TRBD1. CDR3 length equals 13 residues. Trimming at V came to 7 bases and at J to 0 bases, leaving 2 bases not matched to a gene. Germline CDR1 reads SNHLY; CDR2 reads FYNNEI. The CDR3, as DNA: TGTGCCAGCATGGGACAGATGAACACTGAAGCTTTCTTT. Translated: CASMGQMNTEAFF.

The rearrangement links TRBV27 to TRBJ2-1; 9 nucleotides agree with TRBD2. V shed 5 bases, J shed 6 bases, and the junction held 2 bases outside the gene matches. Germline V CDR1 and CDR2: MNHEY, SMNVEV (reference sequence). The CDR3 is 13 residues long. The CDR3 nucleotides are TGTGCCAGCAGTGGGACTAGCTCCAATGAGCAGTTCTTC. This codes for CASSGTSSNEQFF.

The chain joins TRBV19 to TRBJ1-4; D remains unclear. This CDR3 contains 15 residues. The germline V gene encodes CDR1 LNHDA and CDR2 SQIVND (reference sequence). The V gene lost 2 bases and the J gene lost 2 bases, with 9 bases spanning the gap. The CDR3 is CASSIYIGTNEKLFF. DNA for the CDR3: TGTGCCAGTAGTATATACATCGGGACTAATGAAAAACTGTTTTTT.

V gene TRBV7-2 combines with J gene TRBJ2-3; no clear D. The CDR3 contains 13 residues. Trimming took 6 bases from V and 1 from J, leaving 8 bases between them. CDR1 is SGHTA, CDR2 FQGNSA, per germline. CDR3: CASRPSGTDTQYF. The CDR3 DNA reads TGTGCCAGCAGGCCATCAGGCACAGATACGCAGTATTTT.